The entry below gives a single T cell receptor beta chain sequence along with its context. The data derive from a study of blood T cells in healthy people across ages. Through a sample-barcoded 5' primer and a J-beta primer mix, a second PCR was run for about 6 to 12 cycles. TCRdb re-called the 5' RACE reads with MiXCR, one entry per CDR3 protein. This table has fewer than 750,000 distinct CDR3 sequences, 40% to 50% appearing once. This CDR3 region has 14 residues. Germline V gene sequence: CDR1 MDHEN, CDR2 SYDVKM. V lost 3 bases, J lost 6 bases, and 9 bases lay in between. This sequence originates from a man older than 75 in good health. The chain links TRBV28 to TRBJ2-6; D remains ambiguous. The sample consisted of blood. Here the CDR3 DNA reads TGTGCCAGCAGTTTTGGGCGCCTGGCCAACGTCCTGACTTTC. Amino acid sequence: CASSFGRLANVLTF.